This TCR beta chain was sequenced during a study of radiation and T cells in renal cell carcinoma. Data came from immunoSEQ multiplex PCR; TCRdb stores just in-frame clones and leaves some out. The table includes tens of thousands of clones, around 78% detected once. V shed 5 bases and J shed 4 bases, with 20 bases lying between them. This CDR3 has 16 residues. Germline V gene data show CDR1 as SEHNR and CDR2 as FQNEAQ (reference sequence). The time point is: blood 2 weeks post-SBRT. Treatment here: 15 Gy SBRT to primary tumor, nephrectomy 4 weeks later. Study-level results: No pretreatment tumor biopsies were available for baseline clonotypes.

This clone was seen ten or more times. Its specificity is not known. The V gene is TRBV7-9, the J gene TRBJ1-2; D possibly corresponds to TRBD1 (5 bases). The material sequenced was blood, taken from a patient whose treatment included radiotherapy and nephrectomy. The source is a man in his 60s with renal cell carcinoma. The DNA of the CDR3 is TGTGCCAGCAGCCCAAACCTTCGATCAGGGTCCTATGGCTACACCTTC. Translated, it gives CASSPNLRSGSYGYTF.